The present T cell receptor (beta chain) was sequenced within a study of human T cells and chemical hapten exposure. The time point here: healthy volunteer bleed at 2 weeks. Whole blood that had not been fractionated was the source of extracted total RNA. Germline V gene sequence: CDR1 SGHTA, CDR2 FQGNSA. Trimming stripped 1 base from V and 4 bases from J, with 16 bases between. The CDR3 runs 17 residues. From the RACE reads, TCRdb called clonotypes with MiXCR, one entry per CDR3 protein. The profile shows approximately 44,000 distinct CDR3 sequences, 4% to 4.5% of them singletons. This clonotype appeared many times.

The specimen sequenced was whole blood. The source of this sequence is a human donor in good health. Some clones in this sample may be carry-over from other donors' samples. V usage is TRBV7-2 and J usage is TRBJ1-4; possibly TRBD1 for D (6 bases). As DNA, the CDR3 is TGTGCCAGCAGCTTAGAGGGACACGACTTCTTTAATGAAAAACTGTTTTTT. Translating gives CASSLEGHDFFNEKLFF.